A single sample gave rise to the 8 T cell receptor beta chains below, sequenced in a study of CD8 T cells in Susac syndrome. A quantity of roughly 0.5 to 1 ug RNA underwent reverse transcription using random hexamers. Via MiXCR, TCRdb re-called the immunoSEQ multiplex PCR reads, giving one row per CDR3 protein. The data show over 140,000 distinct CDR3 sequences, 85% to 95% seen once. The sample taken for sequencing was CD4+ T cells from PBMCs. The receptors originated from a human donor with Susac syndrome.

This clonotype appeared a single time. The chain has TRBV14 and TRBJ1-2; TRBD1 is a possible D gene (6 bases). Per the germline V gene, CDR1 is SGHDN and CDR2 is FVKESK. Deletions cut 4 bases from V and 0 bases from J, with 9 bases between. The CDR3 extends over 14 amino acids. The chain's CDR3 is CASSLYRANYGYTF. The CDR3 coding sequence is TGTGCCAGCAGCCTATACAGGGCTAACTATGGCTACACCTTC.

The gene calls are TRBV18 and TRBJ2-1; perhaps TRBD2 as D (6 bases). The CDR3 is made up of 14 amino acids. CDR1 is KGHSH, CDR2 LQKENI, per germline. V lost 3 bases to trimming and J lost 9 bases, with 15 bases between them. CDR3 DNA sequence: TGTGCCAGCTCACCGACTAGTACTGCCCCTGAGCAGTTCTTC. This codes for CASSPTSTAPEQFF. Drawing the rest from reference TRBV18 and TRBJ2-1, the complete variable domain is NAGVMQNPRHLVRRRGQEARLRCSPMKGHSHVYWYRQLPEEGLKFMVYLQKENIIDESGMPKERFSAEFPKEGPSILRIQQVVRGDSAAYFCASSPTSTAPEQFFGPGTRLTVL.

The chain couples TRBV6-5 to TRBJ1-4, with 7 bases identical to TRBD1. The CDR3 runs to 13 residues. CDR1 and CDR2 from the germline V gene are MNHEY and SVGAGI. The ends lost 5 bases at V and 8 bases at J; junction bases unmatched: 5. In nucleotides, the CDR3 is TGTGCCAGCAGTACCTGGACAGGAGAAAAACTGTTTTTT. It is translated as CASSTWTGEKLFF.

The chain links TRBV12-3 or TRBV12-4 to TRBJ1-6, with TRBD1 matching 7 bases. There are 15 residues in the CDR3. With V trimmed by 5 bases and J by 5 bases, 6 bases remained unmatched. In DNA, the CDR3 is TGTGCCAGCAGTGAGAGGGACAGTCATAATTCACCCCTCCACTTT. Protein: CASSERDSHNSPLHF.

This clonotype was seen a single time. The rearrangement joins TRBV20-1 to TRBJ2-5; 12 bases fit TRBD2. Germline V gives CDR1 DFQATT, CDR2 SNEGSKA (reference sequence). The junction had 12 bases not matched to a gene; V was cut back by 2 bases and J by 5 bases. The CDR3 spans 17 residues. The CDR3 is CSARKGLAGGIRETQYF. DNA of the CDR3: TGCAGTGCTAGAAAGGGTCTAGCGGGGGGGATTCGGGAGACCCAGTACTTC.

The chain couples TRBV11-3 to TRBJ2-2; no clear D. Germline V lookup: CDR1 SGHNT, CDR2 YENEEA. This CDR3 spans 13 amino acids. The V gene lost 1 base and the J gene lost 6 bases, with 6 bases spanning the gap. The CDR3 loop reads CASSLVAAGELFF. CDR3 coding DNA: TGTGCCAGCAGCTTAGTTGCGGCCGGGGAGCTGTTTTTT. The full variable domain, with the rest looked up from reference TRBV11-3 and TRBJ2-2, is EAGVVQSPRYKIIEKKQPVAFWCNPISGHNTLYWYLQNLGQGPELLIRYENEEAVDDSQLPKDRFSAERLKGVDSTLKIQPAELGDSAVYLCASSLVAAGELFFGEGSRLTVL.

This chain links TRBV12-3 or TRBV12-4 with TRBJ2-3; possibly TRBD2 for D (6 bases). Deletions cut 7 bases from V and 10 bases from J, with 21 bases between. This CDR3 region has 14 residues. CDR3 coding DNA: TGTGCCAGCACCACTCGGGAGCTCTTCAGGGCGCAGTATTTT. Translated: CASTTRELFRAQYF.

CDR3 DNA sequence: TGTGCCTGGAGTGCCAGGTGGAATTACGAGCAGTACTTC. Translation gives CAWSARWNYEQYF. The chain joins TRBV30 to TRBJ2-7; D is undetermined. The CDR3 loop spans 13 amino acids. The V end was cut by 1 base, the J end by 4 bases, with 11 bases between. Germline CDR1 reads GTSNPN; CDR2 reads SVGIG (reference sequence).